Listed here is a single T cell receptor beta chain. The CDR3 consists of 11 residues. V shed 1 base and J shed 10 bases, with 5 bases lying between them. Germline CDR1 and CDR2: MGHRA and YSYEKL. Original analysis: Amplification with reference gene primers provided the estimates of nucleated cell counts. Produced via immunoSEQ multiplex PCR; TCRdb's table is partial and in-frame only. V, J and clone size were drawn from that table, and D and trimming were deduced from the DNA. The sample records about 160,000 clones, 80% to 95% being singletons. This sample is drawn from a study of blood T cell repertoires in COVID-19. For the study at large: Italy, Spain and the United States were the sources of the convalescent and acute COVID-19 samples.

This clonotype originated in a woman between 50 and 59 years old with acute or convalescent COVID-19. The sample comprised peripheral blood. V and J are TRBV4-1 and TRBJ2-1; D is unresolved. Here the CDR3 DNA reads TGCGCCAGCAGCCAAGTAGAAGAGCAGTTCTTC. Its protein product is CASSQVEEQFF.